The 9 T cell receptor beta chains reported below all come from one sample, sequenced in a study of cytotoxic CD8 clonotypes in ibrutinib-treated CLL. The table came from immunoSEQ multiplex PCR; TCRdb's copy has only in-frame clones and leaves some out. Altogether 150,000 or so clones are present, around 76% being singletons, with the ten largest covering about 5%. The sequences come from PBMCs, collected after 24 months of ibrutinib treatment. These receptors came from a human donor with chronic lymphocytic leukemia.

The CDR3 spells CASSTGRGPKGYTF. In nucleotides, the CDR3 is TGTGCCAGCAGTACGGGGCGGGGCCCAAAGGGCTACACCTTC. The genes are TRBV7-9 and TRBJ1-2; D possibly corresponds to TRBD1 (5 bases). The V gene's germline CDR1 is SEHNR and CDR2 FQNEAQ (reference sequence). The CDR3 consists of 14 residues. Between the trimmed V and J ends, which lost 6 bases and 8 bases, there was a span of 19 bases.

V gene TRBV6-4 combines with J gene TRBJ2-1; D may be TRBD2 (6 bases). Germline CDR1 reads MRHNA; CDR2 reads SNTAGT. CDR3 length: 12 amino acids. V lost 4 bases to trimming and J lost 8 bases, with 9 bases between them. The CDR3 here is CASSAEGHEQFF. The CDR3 DNA is TGTGCCAGCAGTGCGGAGGGACATGAGCAGTTCTTC.

The chain employs TRBV7-2 and TRBJ2-7; 11 bases agree with TRBD2. The junction had 11 bases not matched to a gene; V was cut back by 1 base and J by 12 bases. The CDR3 loop spans 15 amino acids. Germline V gene data show CDR1 as SGHTA and CDR2 as FQGNSA. The CDR3: CASSLGGLAADGGYF. The CDR3 DNA follows: TGTGCCAGCAGCTTAGGGGGACTAGCGGCCGATGGGGGGTACTTC.

The gene calls are TRBV6-5 and TRBJ2-7; tentatively, D is TRBD2 (7 bases). The CDR3 loop spans 15 amino acids. The V end lost 6 bases, the J end lost 4 bases, and 19 bases lay between the germline ends. In germline, CDR1 is MNHEY, CDR2 SVGAGI. For the CDR3, the DNA is TGTGCCAGCAGCTCCCTGGGGGGGGCGCGGTACGAGCAGTACTTC. It yields the protein CASSSLGGARYEQYF.

The rearrangement links TRBV7-3 to TRBJ1-6, with D maybe TRBD1 (6 bases). Trimming removed 3 bases from V and 7 bases from J, with 10 bases in between. The CDR3 spans 14 residues. Germline V gene sequence: CDR1 SGHTA, CDR2 FQGTGA. DNA for the CDR3: TGTGCCAGCAGCTTCGGACAGTTCAATTCACCCCTCCACTTT. This sequence encodes CASSFGQFNSPLHF.

CDR3 sequence reads: CASSQASTGTGGADEQFF. CDR3 DNA: TGCGCCAGCAGCCAAGCCTCAACCGGGACAGGGGGCGCGGATGAGCAGTTCTTC. The V call is TRBV4-1, the J call TRBJ2-1; 12 bases map to TRBD1. This CDR3 spans 18 amino acids. The ends lost 1 base at V and 8 bases at J; junction bases unmatched: 12. Germline V gene lookup returns CDR1 MGHRA and CDR2 YSYEKL.

The sample holds one count of this clone. This chain joins TRBV7-2 and TRBJ1-1; D gene uncertain. The germline V gene has CDR1 SGHTA and CDR2 FQGNSA. V was pared by 2 bases and J by 7 bases, with 8 bases between. This CDR3 region has 12 residues. This chain's CDR3 is CASSLSFSEAFF. As DNA, the CDR3 is TGTGCCAGCAGCTTATCATTTAGTGAAGCTTTCTTT.

The chain has TRBV7-2 and TRBJ1-4, with D possibly TRBD1 on 5 matching bases. The CDR3 is 15 amino acids. The germline V gene encodes CDR1 SGHTA and CDR2 FQGNSA. Trimming cost V 5 bases and J 4 bases, with 14 bases left between them. CDR3 in DNA: TGTGCCAGCAGCCTGAGGGGCAGGGATAATGAAAAACTGTTTTTT. Translation: CASSLRGRDNEKLFF.

The rearrangement uses TRBV11-2 and TRBJ2-2; 10 nucleotides match TRBD2. CDR1 is SGHAT and CDR2 is FQNNGV in the germline V gene. This CDR3 contains 17 residues. Trimming cost V 1 base and J 5 bases; bases outside gene matches: 7. In DNA form, the CDR3 reads TGTGCCAGCAGCTTAGGTTGGCTAGCGGGAGTGACCGGGGAGCTGTTTTTT. Translating gives CASSLGWLAGVTGELFF. The whole variable domain, filled in from reference TRBV11-2 and TRBJ2-2, reads EAGVAQSPRYKIIEKRQSVAFWCNPISGHATLYWYQQILGQGPKLLIQFQNNGVVDDSQLPKDRFSAERLKGVDSTLKIQPAKLEDSAVYLCASSLGWLAGVTGELFFGEGSRLTVL.